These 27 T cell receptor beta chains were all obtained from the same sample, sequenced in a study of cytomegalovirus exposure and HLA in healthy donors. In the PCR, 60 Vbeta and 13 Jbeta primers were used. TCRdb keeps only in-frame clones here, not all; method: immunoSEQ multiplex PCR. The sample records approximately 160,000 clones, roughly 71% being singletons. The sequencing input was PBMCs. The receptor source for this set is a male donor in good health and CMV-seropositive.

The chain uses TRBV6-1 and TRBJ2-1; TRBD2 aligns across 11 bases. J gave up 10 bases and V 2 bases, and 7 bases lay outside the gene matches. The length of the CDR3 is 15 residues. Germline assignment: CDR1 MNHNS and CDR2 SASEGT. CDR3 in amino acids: CASSELAGGSLEQFF. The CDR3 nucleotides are TGTGCCAGCAGTGAACTAGCGGGGGGAAGTCTCGAGCAGTTCTTC.

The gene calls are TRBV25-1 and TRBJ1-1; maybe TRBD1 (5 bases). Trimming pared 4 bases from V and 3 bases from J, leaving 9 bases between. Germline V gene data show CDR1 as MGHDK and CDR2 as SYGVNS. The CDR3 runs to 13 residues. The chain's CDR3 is CASSVRGDTEAFF. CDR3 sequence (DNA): TGTGCCAGCAGTGTCCGGGGGGACACTGAAGCTTTCTTT.

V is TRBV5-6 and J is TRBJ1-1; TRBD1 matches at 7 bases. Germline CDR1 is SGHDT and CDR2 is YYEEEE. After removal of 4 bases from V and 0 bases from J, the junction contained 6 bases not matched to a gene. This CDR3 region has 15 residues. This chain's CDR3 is CASSQMDRLNTEAFF. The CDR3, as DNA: TGTGCCAGCAGCCAAATGGACAGGTTGAACACTGAAGCTTTCTTT.

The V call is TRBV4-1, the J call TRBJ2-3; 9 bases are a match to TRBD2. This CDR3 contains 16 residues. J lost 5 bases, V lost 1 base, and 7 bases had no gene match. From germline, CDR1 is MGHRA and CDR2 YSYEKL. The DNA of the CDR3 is TGCGCCAGCAGCCAAGGTCGGCTAGCGGGAAAAGATACGCAGTATTTT. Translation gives CASSQGRLAGKDTQYF.

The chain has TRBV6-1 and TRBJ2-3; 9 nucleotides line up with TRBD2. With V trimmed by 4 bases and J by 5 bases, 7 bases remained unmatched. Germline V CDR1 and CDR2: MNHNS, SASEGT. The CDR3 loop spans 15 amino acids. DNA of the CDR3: TGTGCCAGCAGTGGGCGGGGGGGGCGCGGAGATACGCAGTATTTT. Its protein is CASSGRGGRGDTQYF.

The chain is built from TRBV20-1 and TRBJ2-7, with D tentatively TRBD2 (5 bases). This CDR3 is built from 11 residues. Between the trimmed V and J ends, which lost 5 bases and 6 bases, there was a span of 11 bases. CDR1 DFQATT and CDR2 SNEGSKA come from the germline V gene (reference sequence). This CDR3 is CSAQQEVEQYF. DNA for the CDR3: TGCAGTGCTCAGCAGGAGGTCGAGCAGTACTTC.

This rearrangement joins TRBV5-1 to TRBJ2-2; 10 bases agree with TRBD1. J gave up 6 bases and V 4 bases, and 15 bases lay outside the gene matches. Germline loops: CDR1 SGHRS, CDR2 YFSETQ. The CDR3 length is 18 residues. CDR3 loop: CASSPLGPDRGLSGELFF. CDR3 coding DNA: TGCGCCAGCAGCCCTTTGGGCCCTGACAGGGGGCTTTCCGGGGAGCTGTTTTTT.

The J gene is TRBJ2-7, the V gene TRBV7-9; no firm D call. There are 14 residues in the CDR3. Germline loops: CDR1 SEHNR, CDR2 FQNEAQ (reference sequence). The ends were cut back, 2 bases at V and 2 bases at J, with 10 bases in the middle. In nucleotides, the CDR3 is TGTGCCAGCAGCTTAAGTAACGGTCCCTACGAGCAGTACTTC. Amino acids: CASSLSNGPYEQYF. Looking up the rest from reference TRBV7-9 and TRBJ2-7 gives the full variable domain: DTGVSQNPRHKITKRGQNVTFRCDPISEHNRLYWYRQTLGQGPEFLTYFQNEAQLEKSRLLSDRFSAERPKGSFSTLEIQRTEQGDSAMYLCASSLSNGPYEQYFGPGTRLTVT.

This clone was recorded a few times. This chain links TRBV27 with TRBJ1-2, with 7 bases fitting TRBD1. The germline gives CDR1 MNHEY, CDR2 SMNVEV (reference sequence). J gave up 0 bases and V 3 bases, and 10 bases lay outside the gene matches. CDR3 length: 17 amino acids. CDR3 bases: TGTGCCAGCAGTTTGTTGGGTCAACAGGGGACTAACTATGGCTACACCTTC. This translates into CASSLLGQQGTNYGYTF.

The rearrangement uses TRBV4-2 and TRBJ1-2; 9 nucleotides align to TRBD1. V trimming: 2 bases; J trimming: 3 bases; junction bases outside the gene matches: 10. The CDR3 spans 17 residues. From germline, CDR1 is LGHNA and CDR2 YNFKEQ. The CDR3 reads CASSQRSGTGNDYGYTF. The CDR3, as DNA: TGTGCCAGCAGCCAAAGATCGGGGACAGGGAATGACTATGGCTACACCTTC.

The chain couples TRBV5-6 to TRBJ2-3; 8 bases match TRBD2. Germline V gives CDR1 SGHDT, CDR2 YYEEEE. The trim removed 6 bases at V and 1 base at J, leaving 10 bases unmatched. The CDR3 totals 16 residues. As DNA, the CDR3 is TGTGCCAGCAACCCAAGGGCTAGCGGGCGCACAGATACGCAGTATTTT. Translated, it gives CASNPRASGRTDTQYF.

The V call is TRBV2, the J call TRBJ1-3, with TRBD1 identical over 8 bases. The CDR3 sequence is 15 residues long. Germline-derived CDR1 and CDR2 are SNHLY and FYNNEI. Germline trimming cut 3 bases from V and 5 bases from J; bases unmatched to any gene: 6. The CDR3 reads CASSEGRGLRNTIYF. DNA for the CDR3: TGTGCCAGCAGTGAGGGCAGGGGGCTAAGAAACACCATATATTTT.

This CDR3 is CASSPQRRATGSREEKLFF. CDR3 coding DNA: TGTGCCAGCTCACCACAAAGGCGAGCTACAGGGAGTAGAGAGGAAAAACTGTTTTTT. The chain combines TRBV18 with TRBJ1-4; perhaps TRBD1 as D (6 bases). The CDR3 contains 19 residues. Germline V gene lookup returns CDR1 KGHSH and CDR2 LQKENI. V was trimmed by 1 base and J by 8 bases, leaving 26 bases between them.

The CDR3 loop is CASSDWSVNYGYTF. CDR3 bases: TGTGCCAGCAGTGACTGGTCGGTCAACTATGGCTACACCTTC. The V call is TRBV25-1, the J call TRBJ1-2; no clear D. Between the trimmed V and J ends, which lost 3 bases and 2 bases, there was a span of 10 bases. Germline loops: CDR1 MGHDK, CDR2 SYGVNS. This CDR3 is 14 amino acids long.

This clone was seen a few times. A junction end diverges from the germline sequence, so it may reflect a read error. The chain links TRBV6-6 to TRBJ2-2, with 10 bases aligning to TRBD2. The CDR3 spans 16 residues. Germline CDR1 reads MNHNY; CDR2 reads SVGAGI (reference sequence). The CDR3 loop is CASSDSSGRNTGELFF. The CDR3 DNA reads TGTGCCAGCAGTGACTCTAGCGGGAGGAACACCGGGGAGCTGTTTTTT.

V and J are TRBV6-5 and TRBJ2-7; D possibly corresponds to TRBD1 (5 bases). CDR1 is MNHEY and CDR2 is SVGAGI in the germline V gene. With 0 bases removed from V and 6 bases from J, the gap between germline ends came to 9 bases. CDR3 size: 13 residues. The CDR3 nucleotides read TGTGCCAGCAGTTACTCGTTGGGGCGCGAGCAGTACTTC. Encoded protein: CASSYSLGREQYF.

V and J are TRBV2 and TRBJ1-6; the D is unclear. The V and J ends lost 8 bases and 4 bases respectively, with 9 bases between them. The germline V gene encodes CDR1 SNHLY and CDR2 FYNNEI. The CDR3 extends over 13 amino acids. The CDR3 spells CASSSGYNSPLHF. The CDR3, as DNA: TGTGCCAGCTCGTCGGGGTATAATTCACCCCTCCACTTT.

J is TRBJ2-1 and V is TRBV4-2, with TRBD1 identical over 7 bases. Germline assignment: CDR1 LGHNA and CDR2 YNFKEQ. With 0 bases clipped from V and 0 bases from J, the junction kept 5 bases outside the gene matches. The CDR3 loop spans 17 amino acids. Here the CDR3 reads CASSQEGGLSSYNEQFF. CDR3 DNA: TGTGCCAGCAGCCAAGAAGGGGGCCTTAGCTCCTACAATGAGCAGTTCTTC.

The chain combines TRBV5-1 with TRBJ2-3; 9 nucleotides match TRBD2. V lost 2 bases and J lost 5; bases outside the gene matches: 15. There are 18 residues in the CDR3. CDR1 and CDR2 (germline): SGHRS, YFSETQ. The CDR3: CASSLFAGGPALQDTQYF. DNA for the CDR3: TGCGCCAGCAGCTTATTCGCGGGGGGGCCTGCTTTACAAGATACGCAGTATTTT.

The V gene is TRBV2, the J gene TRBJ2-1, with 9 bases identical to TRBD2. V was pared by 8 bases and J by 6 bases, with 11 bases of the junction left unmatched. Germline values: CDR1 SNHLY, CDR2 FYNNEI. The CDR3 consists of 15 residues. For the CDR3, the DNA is TGTGCCAGCTACCGGGGCGGGGGGGCCCTCAATGAGCAGTTCTTC. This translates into CASYRGGGALNEQFF. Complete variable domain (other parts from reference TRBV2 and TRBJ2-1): EPEVTQTPSHQVTQMGQEVILRCVPISNHLYFYWYRQILGQKVEFLVSFYNNEISEKSEIFDDQFSVERPDGSNFTLKIRSTKLEDSAMYFCASYRGGGALNEQFFGPGTRLTVL.

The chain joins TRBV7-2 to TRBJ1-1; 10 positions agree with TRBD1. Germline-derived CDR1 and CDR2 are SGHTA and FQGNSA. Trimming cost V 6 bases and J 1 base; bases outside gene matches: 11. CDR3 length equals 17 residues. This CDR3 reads CASSSTGGRGENTEAFF. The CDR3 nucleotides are TGTGCCAGCAGTTCGACAGGGGGCAGAGGAGAGAACACTGAAGCTTTCTTT.

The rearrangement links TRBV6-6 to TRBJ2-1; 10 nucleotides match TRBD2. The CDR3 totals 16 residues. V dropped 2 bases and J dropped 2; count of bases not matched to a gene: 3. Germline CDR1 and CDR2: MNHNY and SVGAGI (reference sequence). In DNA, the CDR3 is TGTGCCAGCAGTTACACCCTAGCGGGGGCCTACAATGAGCAGTTCTTC. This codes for CASSYTLAGAYNEQFF.

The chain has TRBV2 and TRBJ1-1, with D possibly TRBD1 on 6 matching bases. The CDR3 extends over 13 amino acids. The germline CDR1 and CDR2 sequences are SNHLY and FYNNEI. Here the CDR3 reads CVEKGGQGTEAFF. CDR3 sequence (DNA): TGTGTCGAAAAGGGGGGGCAAGGCACTGAAGCTTTCTTT.

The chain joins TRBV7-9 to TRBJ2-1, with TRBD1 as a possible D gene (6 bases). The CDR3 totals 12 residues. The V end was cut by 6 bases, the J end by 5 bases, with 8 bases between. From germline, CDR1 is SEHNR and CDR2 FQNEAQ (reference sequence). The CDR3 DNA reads TGTGCCAGCAGAGGGGGAGACAATGAGCAGTTCTTC. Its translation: CASRGGDNEQFF.

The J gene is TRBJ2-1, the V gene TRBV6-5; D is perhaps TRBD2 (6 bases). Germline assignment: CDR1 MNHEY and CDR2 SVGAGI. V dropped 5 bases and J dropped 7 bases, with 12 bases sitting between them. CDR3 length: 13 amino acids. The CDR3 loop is CASSLGGTNEQFF. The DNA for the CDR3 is TGTGCCAGCAGTCTGGGGGGAACAAATGAGCAGTTCTTC.

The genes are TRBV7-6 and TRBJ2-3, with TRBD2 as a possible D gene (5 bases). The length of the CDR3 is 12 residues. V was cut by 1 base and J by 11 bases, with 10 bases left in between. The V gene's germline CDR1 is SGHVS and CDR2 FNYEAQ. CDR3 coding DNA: TGTGCCAGCAGCTTAGGAGATCGGGAGCAGTATTTT. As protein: CASSLGDREQYF.

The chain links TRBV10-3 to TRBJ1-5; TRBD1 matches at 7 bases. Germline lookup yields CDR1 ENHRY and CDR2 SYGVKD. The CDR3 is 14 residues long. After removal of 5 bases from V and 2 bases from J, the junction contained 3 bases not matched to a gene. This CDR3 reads CAISTDRGNQPQHF. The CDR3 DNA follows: TGTGCCATCAGTACCGACAGGGGCAATCAGCCCCAGCATTTT.